The 8 T cell receptor beta chains in this list originate from one sample, sequenced in a study of blood T cell repertoires in COVID-19. Sequencing used immunoSEQ multiplex PCR; TCRdb keeps in-frame clones, though not all of them. The table shows under 350,000 clones, with 80% to 90% occurring only once. Material for sequencing was peripheral blood. The receptor set was obtained from a man in his forties with acute or convalescent COVID-19.

The chain combines TRBV2 with TRBJ2-3; D is unresolved. V lost 6 bases and J 3 bases, leaving 13 bases between the germline ends. The CDR3 covers 14 residues. Germline CDR1 reads SNHLY; CDR2 reads FYNNEI. In nucleotides, the CDR3 is TGTGCCAGCAGCCCTATCCTCAAAACAGATACGCAGTATTTT. Encoded protein: CASSPILKTDTQYF.

The chain recombines TRBV6-1 with TRBJ1-2; D is perhaps TRBD1 (5 bases). V was trimmed by 3 bases and J by 0 bases, leaving 17 bases between them. CDR1 and CDR2 (germline): MNHNS, SASEGT. This CDR3 is built from 17 residues. CDR3 nucleotides: TGTGCCAGCAGTGACCCCACCGGGGGGTCCCCTAACTATGGCTACACCTTC. Amino acid sequence: CASSDPTGGSPNYGYTF.

This clone has only one observation. The genes are TRBV27 and TRBJ2-2; D gene uncertain. This CDR3 region has 15 residues. The ends were cut back, 4 bases at V and 1 base at J, with 10 bases in the middle. Germline CDR1 and CDR2: MNHEY and SMNVEV (reference sequence). CDR3 nucleotides: TGTGCCAGCAGTTCTCGAGACATGAACACCGGGGAGCTGTTTTTT. Amino acids: CASSSRDMNTGELFF.

V gene TRBV7-8 combines with J gene TRBJ2-7; TRBD2 aligns across 12 bases. J gave up 3 bases and V 2 bases, and 11 bases lay outside the gene matches. CDR1 is SGHVS, CDR2 FQNEAQ, per germline. The CDR3 extends over 18 amino acids. For the CDR3, the DNA is TGTGCCAGCAGCTTATTACTAGCGGGGGGTGTCAGGATCTACGAGCAGTACTTC. The encoded protein is CASSLLLAGGVRIYEQYF.

The CDR3: CASSQGAFGYTF. The CDR3 region has the DNA TGTGCCAGCAGCCAGGGGGCGTTCGGCTACACCTTC. The gene calls are TRBV5-4 and TRBJ1-2; 8 bases align to TRBD1. Germline values: CDR1 SGHNT, CDR2 YYREEE (reference sequence). V dropped 4 bases and J dropped 8; count of bases not matched to a gene: 4. The CDR3 runs 12 residues.

This clone was observed once. The chain is built from TRBV24-1 and TRBJ1-2, with 7 bases that match TRBD1. The germline CDR1 and CDR2 sequences are KGHDR and SFDVKD. V lost 2 bases and J lost 4; bases outside the gene matches: 6. This CDR3 is built from 15 residues. CDR3 sequence reads: CATSDSTGYLYGYTF. CDR3 DNA: TGTGCCACCAGTGATTCGACAGGGTACCTCTATGGCTACACCTTC.

The rearrangement joins TRBV5-1 to TRBJ2-3, with 9 bases identical to TRBD2. Germline V gene sequence: CDR1 SGHRS, CDR2 YFSETQ. The CDR3 loop spans 15 amino acids. The V and J ends lost 5 bases and 1 base, in that order; junction bases with no gene match: 5. CDR3 in DNA: TGCGCCAGCAGAATTTCTAGCGGGGGCACAGATACGCAGTATTTT. This sequence encodes CASRISSGGTDTQYF.

This rearrangement joins TRBV7-9 to TRBJ1-3, with TRBD1 as a possible D gene (6 bases). The CDR3 loop spans 14 amino acids. Trimming took off 3 bases at V and 4 bases at J, with 10 bases between the two ends. From germline, CDR1 is SEHNR and CDR2 FQNEAQ (reference sequence). The CDR3 nucleotides read TGTGCCAGCAGCTTGGCAGGGGACGGAAACACCATATATTTT. As protein: CASSLAGDGNTIYF.